This T cell receptor (beta chain) was captured by sequencing in a study of blood T cell repertoires in COVID-19. V gave up 5 bases and J gave up 6 bases, with 17 bases separating them. Germline V gene sequence: CDR1 LNHDA, CDR2 SQIVND (reference sequence). This CDR3 contains 14 residues. Measured with immunoSEQ multiplex PCR; TCRdb has only the in-frame clones, and not every one. The table has almost 300,000 clones, around nine tenths seen once. This clonotype was sampled from a man in his 70s with acute or convalescent COVID-19. The rearrangement joins TRBV19 to TRBJ2-7; weak D call: TRBD2 (5 bases). Sequenced input: peripheral blood. For the CDR3, the DNA is TGTGCCAGTAGTCCCGCCCGGGATTGGGGCGAGCAGTACTTC. Translating gives CASSPARDWGEQYF.